These 8 T cell receptor beta chains were sequenced from one sample in a study of CD8+CD57+ T cells in acquired aplastic anemia. It was genomic DNA that served as the template for profiling TCR beta VDJ and CDR3. TCRdb itself ran the reads through MiXCR, one entry per CDR3 protein. The sample has approximately 200,000 distinct CDR3 sequences; roughly 50% are singletons. Flow cytometry had shown expanded CD8+CD57+ cells in the patients chosen for sequencing. Specimen: sorted CD4+, CD8+, or CD8+CD57+ T cells (not recorded which) from PBMCs. These receptors all come from a human donor with aplastic anemia.

A remark on this clonotype: Here the CDR3 omits its conserved ending phenylalanine or tryptophan, so a read error is the likely source. V usage is TRBV24-1 and J usage is TRBJ2-3, with TRBD1 matching over 10 bases. Trimming cost V 4 bases and J 4 bases; bases outside gene matches: 7. CDR1 KGHDR and CDR2 SFDVKD come from the germline V gene. The CDR3 has 16 residues. The DNA of the CDR3 is TGTGCCACCAGTGACGGGACAGGGGTCGGAGCAGATACGCAGTATTCT. This codes for CATSDGTGVGADTQYS.

The V gene is TRBV7-2, the J gene TRBJ2-7; TRBD2 matches at 7 bases. This CDR3 comprises 18 residues. Trimming at V came to 5 bases and at J to 0 bases, leaving 16 bases not matched to a gene. Germline CDR1 reads SGHTA; CDR2 reads FQGNSA. This CDR3 is CASSLPKAGQRSSYEQYF. The CDR3 DNA follows: TGTGCCAGCAGCCTACCAAAAGCGGGGCAGCGGTCCTCCTACGAGCAGTACTTC.

To note about this clonotype: Likely a read error: the CDR3 ends without its conserved phenylalanine or tryptophan. The limits of the CDR3 on the DNA are not certain, so only TCRdb's listed CDR3 is given. This chain connects TRBV24-1 to TRBJ2-2; the D segment call TRBD2 is taken from the table without a DNA check. Germline V gene data show CDR1 as KGHDR and CDR2 as SFDVKD. The CDR3 adds up to 16 amino acids, both ends counted. CDR3 sequence: CATSDPSGGVTGELFL.

This clonotype came up a few times. This chain links TRBV5-1 with TRBJ1-4; unclear D gene. Germline CDR1 is SGHRS and CDR2 is YFSETQ. The V end lost 3 bases, the J end lost 0 bases, and 15 bases lay between the germline ends. There are 17 residues in the CDR3. As DNA, the CDR3 is TGCGCCAGCAGCTGGACTGAGGAGGAAGCAACTAATGAAAAACTGTTTTTT. It specifies CASSWTEEEATNEKLFF.

The rearrangement uses TRBV2 and TRBJ1-2, with a possible D match to TRBD1 (6 bases). The CDR3 runs 13 residues. Germline V gives CDR1 SNHLY, CDR2 FYNNEI. Trimming removed 6 bases from V and 4 bases from J, with 12 bases in between. In DNA, the CDR3 is TGTGCCAGCAGAGCGATGGACAGCTATGGCTACACCTTC. Protein: CASRAMDSYGYTF. Using reference TRBV2 and TRBJ1-2 for the parts outside the CDR3, the full variable domain is EPEVTQTPSHQVTQMGQEVILRCVPISNHLYFYWYRQILGQKVEFLVSFYNNEISEKSEIFDDQFSVERPDGSNFTLKIRSTKLEDSAMYFCASRAMDSYGYTFGSGTRLTVV.

The J gene is TRBJ2-7, the V gene TRBV2; D ambiguous. The DNA end is a closer match to TRBJ2-5, so the J assignment may be wrong. Germline CDR1 is SNHLY and CDR2 is FYNNEI. The CDR3 is made up of 12 amino acids. CDR3 bases: TGTGCCAGCAGTGTCCATAAAGAGACCCAGTACTTC. Translated, it gives CASSVHKETQYF.

This clonotype was seen many times. For the CDR3, the DNA is TGTGCCAGCAGCTCGACAGGGGGTTATGAAAAACTGTTTTTT. Translating gives CASSSTGGYEKLFF. This sequence joins TRBV5-6 and TRBJ1-4, with 9 bases that match TRBD1. The germline CDR1 and CDR2 sequences are SGHDT and YYEEEE. V was clipped by 3 bases and J by 6 bases; unmatched bases: 3. The CDR3 is 14 residues long. The complete variable domain, with remaining parts taken from reference TRBV5-6 and TRBJ1-4, reads DAGVTQSPTHLIKTRGQQVTLRCSPKSGHDTVSWYQQALGQGPQFIFQYYEEEERQRGNFPDRFSGHQFPNYSSELNVNALLLGDSALYLCASSSTGGYEKLFFGSGTQLSVL.

A word on this clonotype: The final CDR3 position lacks the conserved phenylalanine or tryptophan, pointing to a likely read error. The chain couples TRBV19 to TRBJ1-2; 7 bases are shared with TRBD1. Germline values: CDR1 LNHDA, CDR2 SQIVND (reference sequence). The CDR3 consists of 15 residues. V dropped 3 bases and J dropped 4; count of bases not matched to a gene: 8. The CDR3 protein is CASSIPGGQLYGYTL. In nucleotides, the CDR3 is TGTGCCAGTAGTATTCCAGGGGGACAACTCTATGGCTACACCCTC.